Sequencing of this T cell receptor (beta chain) was carried out in a study of CD8 T cells in ankylosing spondylitis. As the method for making TCR beta libraries, quantitative 5'-RACE with molecular barcodes was used. One entry per CDR3 protein results from TCRdb running MiXCR on the 5' RACE reads. The repertoire includes fewer than 750,000 distinct CDR3 sequences, roughly 19% of them detected once, and under 20% sits in the top ten. For this clonotype: Its matching antigen is unknown.

The CDR3 has 13 residues. Trimming pared 5 bases from V and 3 bases from J, leaving 11 bases between. Study findings and constraints: Matched ankylosing spondylitis synovial fluid reportedly contained a significantly enriched population of disease-linked clones. Earlier reports found some motif variants in synovial fluid and blood in reactive arthritis. Disease-linked clones bore a CD8+ phenotype, appearing relatively rarely in peripheral blood. In ankylosing spondylitis blood, a motif of seven to nine highly homologous TCR beta variants appeared characteristic.

The receptor was isolated from a male donor with ankylosing spondylitis. What was sequenced was blood, either unsorted or a sorted T cell fraction (not recorded which). The chain combines TRBV12-3 or TRBV12-4 with TRBJ2-7; D unresolved. The CDR3 region is CASSHTSGYEQYF. Here the CDR3 DNA reads TGTGCCAGCAGTCATACATCGGGCTACGAGCAGTACTTC.